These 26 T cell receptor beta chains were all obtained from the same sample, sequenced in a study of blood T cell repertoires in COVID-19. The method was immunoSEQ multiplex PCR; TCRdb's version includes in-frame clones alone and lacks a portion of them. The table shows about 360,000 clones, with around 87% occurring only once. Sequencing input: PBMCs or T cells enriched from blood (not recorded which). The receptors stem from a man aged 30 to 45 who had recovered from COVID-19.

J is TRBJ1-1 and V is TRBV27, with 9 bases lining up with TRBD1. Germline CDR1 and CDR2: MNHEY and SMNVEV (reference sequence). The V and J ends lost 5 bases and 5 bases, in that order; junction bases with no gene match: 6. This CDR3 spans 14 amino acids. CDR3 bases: TGTGCCAGCAGTACGACAGGGGGGAAGACTGAAGCTTTCTTT. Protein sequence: CASSTTGGKTEAFF.

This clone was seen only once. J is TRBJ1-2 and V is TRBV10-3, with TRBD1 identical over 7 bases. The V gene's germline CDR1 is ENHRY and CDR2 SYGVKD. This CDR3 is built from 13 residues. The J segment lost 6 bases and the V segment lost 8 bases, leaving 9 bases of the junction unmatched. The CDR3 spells CAILVTGADGYTF. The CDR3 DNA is TGTGCCATCCTAGTAACAGGGGCGGATGGCTACACCTTC.

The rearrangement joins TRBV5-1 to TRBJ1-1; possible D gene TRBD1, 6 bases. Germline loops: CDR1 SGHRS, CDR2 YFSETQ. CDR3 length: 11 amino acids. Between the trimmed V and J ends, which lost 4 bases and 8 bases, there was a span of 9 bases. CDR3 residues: CASSQDSEAFF. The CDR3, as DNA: TGCGCCAGCAGCCAGGACAGCGAAGCTTTCTTT.

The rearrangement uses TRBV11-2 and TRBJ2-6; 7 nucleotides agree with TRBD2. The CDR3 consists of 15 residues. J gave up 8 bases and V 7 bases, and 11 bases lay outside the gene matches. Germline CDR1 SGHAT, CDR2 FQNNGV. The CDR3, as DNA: TGTGCCAGCACCACGGTTGGGGGGGGGACCAACGTCCTGACTTTC. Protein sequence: CASTTVGGGTNVLTF.

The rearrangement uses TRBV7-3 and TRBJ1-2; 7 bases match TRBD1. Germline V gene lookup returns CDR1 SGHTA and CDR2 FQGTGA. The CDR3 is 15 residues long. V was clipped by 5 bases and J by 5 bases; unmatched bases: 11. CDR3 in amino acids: CASSPYPGGHYGYTF. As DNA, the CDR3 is TGTGCCAGCAGCCCCTACCCAGGGGGTCATTATGGCTACACCTTC.

In DNA form, the CDR3 reads TGTGCCAGCAGCTCTCCTATAACTGGGGCCAACGTCCTGACTTTC. The encoded protein is CASSSPITGANVLTF. The J gene is TRBJ2-6, the V gene TRBV7-9; D call uncertain. CDR3 size: 15 residues. CDR1 is SEHNR, CDR2 FQNEAQ, per germline (reference sequence). V dropped 4 bases and J dropped 2 bases, with 9 bases sitting between them. Combining the CDR3 with reference TRBV7-9 and TRBJ2-6 gives the whole variable domain DTGVSQNPRHKITKRGQNVTFRCDPISEHNRLYWYRQTLGQGPEFLTYFQNEAQLEKSRLLSDRFSAERPKGSFSTLEIQRTEQGDSAMYLCASSSPITGANVLTFGAGSRLTVL.

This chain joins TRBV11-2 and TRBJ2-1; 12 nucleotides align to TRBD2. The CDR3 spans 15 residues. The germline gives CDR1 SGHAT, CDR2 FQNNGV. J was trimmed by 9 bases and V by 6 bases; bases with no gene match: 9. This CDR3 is CASRLAGGPLGEQFF. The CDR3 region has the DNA TGTGCCAGCAGACTAGCGGGGGGCCCATTGGGTGAGCAGTTCTTC.

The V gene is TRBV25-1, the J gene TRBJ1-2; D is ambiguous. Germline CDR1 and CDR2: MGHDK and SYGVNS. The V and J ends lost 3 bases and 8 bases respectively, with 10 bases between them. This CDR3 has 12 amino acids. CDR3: CASSESQRGYTF. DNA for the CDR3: TGTGCCAGCAGTGAGTCGCAGAGGGGCTACACCTTC.

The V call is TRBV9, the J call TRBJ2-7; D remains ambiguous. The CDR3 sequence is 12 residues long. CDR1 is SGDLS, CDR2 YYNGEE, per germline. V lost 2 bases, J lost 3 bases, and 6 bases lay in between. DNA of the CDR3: TGTGCCAGCAGCGTCCCAGGCTACGAGCAGTACTTC. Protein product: CASSVPGYEQYF.

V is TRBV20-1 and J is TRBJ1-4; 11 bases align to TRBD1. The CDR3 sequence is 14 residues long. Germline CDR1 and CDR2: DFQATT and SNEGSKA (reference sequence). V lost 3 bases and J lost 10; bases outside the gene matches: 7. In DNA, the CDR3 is TGCAGTGCTAGTCAGGGACAGGGGGAGGGAAAACTGTTTTTT. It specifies CSASQGQGEGKLFF.

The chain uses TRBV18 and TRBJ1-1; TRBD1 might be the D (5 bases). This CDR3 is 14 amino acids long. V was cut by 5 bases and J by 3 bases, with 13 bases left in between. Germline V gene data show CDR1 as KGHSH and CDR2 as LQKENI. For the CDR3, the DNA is TGTGCCAGCTCATCCAGGGTAGGAGACACTGAAGCTTTCTTT. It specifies CASSSRVGDTEAFF.

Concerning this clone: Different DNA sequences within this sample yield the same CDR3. Here the CDR3 DNA reads TGTGCCAGTAGTACGGACAGGGGCTACGAGCAGTACTTC. Its translation: CASSTDRGYEQYF. The chain carries TRBV19 and TRBJ2-7, with 9 bases matching TRBD1. Per the germline V gene, CDR1 is LNHDA and CDR2 is SQIVND (reference sequence). This CDR3 is built from 13 residues. After removal of 4 bases from V and 3 bases from J, the junction contained 1 base not matched to a gene.

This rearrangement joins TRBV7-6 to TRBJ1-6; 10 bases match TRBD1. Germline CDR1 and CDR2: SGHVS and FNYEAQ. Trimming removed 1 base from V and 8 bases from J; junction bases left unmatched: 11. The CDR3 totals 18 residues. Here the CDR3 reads CASSLEASGGTGDSPLHF. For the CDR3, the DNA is TGTGCCAGCAGCTTAGAGGCATCAGGGGGGACAGGGGATTCACCCCTCCACTTT.

CDR3 sequence (DNA): TGTGCCACCCAGTCGGGACAGGGGTCAGACTACACCTTC. Encoded protein: CATQSGQGSDYTF. The chain combines TRBV7-2 with TRBJ1-2, with 10 positions matching TRBD1. Germline V lookup: CDR1 SGHTA, CDR2 FQGNSA. CDR3 length: 13 residues. J was trimmed by 10 bases and V by 10 bases; bases with no gene match: 12. Combining the CDR3 with reference TRBV7-2 and TRBJ1-2 gives the whole variable domain GAGVSQSPSNKVTEKGKDVELRCDPISGHTALYWYRQSLGQGLEFLIYFQGNSAPDKSGLPSDRFSAERTGGSVSTLTIQRTQQEDSAVYLCATQSGQGSDYTFGSGTRLTVV.

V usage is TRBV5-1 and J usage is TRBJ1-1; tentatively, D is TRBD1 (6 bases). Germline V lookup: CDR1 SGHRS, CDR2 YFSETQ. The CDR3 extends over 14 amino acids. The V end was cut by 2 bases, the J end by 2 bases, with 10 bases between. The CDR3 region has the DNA TGCGCCAGCAGCTTTGGACAGACCAACACTGAAGCTTTCTTT. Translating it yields CASSFGQTNTEAFF.

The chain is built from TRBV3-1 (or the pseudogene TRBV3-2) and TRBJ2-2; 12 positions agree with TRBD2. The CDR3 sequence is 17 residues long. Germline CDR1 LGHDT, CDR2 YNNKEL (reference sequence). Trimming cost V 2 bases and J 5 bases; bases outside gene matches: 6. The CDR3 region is CASSQPETSGGTGELFF. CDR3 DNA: TGTGCCAGCAGCCAACCCGAGACTAGCGGGGGAACCGGGGAGCTGTTTTTT.

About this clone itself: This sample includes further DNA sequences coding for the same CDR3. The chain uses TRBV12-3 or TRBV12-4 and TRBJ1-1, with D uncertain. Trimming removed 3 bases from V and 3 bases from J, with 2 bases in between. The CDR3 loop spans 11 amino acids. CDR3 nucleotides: TGTGCCAGCAGTTTCTACACTGAAGCTTTCTTT. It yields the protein CASSFYTEAFF.

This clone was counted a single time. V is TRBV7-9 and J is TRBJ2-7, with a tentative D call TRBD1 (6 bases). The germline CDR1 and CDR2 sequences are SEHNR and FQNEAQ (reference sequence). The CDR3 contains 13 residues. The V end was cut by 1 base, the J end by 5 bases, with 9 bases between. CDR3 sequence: CASSLDSGDEQYF. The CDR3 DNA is TGTGCCAGCAGCTTAGACTCAGGGGACGAGCAGTACTTC.

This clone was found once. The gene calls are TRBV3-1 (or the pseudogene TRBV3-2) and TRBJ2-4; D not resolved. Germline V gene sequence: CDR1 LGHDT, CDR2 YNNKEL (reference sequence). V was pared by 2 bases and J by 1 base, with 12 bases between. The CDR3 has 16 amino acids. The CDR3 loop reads CASSQKQTRAKNIQYF. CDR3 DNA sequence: TGTGCCAGCAGCCAAAAACAGACCAGGGCCAAAAACATTCAGTACTTC.

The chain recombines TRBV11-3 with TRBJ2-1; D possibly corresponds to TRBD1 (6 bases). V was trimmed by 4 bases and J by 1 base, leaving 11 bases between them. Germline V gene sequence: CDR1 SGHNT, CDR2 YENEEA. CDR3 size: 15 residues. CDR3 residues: CASSSQGPSYNEQFF. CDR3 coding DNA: TGTGCCAGCAGCTCACAGGGCCCATCCTACAATGAGCAGTTCTTC.

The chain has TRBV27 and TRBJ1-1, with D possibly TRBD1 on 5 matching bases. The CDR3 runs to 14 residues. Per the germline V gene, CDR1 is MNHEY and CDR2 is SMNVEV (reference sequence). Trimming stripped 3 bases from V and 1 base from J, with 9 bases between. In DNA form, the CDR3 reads TGTGCCAGCAGTTTCCTACAGGAGAACACTGAAGCTTTCTTT. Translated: CASSFLQENTEAFF.

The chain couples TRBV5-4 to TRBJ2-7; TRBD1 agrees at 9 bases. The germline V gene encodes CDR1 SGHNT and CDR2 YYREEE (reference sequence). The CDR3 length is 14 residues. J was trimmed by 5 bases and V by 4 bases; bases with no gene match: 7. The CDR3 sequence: CASSRKDRGNEQYF. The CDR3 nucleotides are TGTGCCAGCAGCCGAAAGGACAGGGGCAACGAGCAGTACTTC.

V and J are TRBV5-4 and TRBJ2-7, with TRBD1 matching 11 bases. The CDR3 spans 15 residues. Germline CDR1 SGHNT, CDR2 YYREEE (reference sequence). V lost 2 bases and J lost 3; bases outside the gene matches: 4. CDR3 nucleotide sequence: TGTGCCAGCAGCTTCGGGACAGGGGGAAACTACGAGCAGTACTTC. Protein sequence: CASSFGTGGNYEQYF.

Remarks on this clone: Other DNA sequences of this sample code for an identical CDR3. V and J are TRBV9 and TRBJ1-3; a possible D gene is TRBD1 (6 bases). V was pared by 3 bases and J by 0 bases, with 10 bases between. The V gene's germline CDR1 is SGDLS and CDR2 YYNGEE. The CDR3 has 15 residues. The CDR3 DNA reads TGTGCCAGCAGCGGTACAGGGAACTCTGGAAACACCATATATTTT. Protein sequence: CASSGTGNSGNTIYF. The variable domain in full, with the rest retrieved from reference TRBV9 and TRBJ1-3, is DSGVTQTPKHLITATGQRVTLRCSPRSGDLSVYWYQQSLDQGLQFLIQYYNGEERAKGNILERFSAQQFPDLHSELNLSSLELGDSALYFCASSGTGNSGNTIYFGEGSWLTVV.

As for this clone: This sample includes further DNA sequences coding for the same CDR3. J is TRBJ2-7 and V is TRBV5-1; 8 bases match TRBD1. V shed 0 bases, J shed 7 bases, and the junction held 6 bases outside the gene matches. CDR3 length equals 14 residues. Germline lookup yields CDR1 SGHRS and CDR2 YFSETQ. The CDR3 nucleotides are TGCGCCAGCAGCTTGGTGCAGGGGGCGGGGGAGCAGTACTTC. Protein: CASSLVQGAGEQYF.

The CDR3 loop is CASSLAPSGANVLTF. CDR3 sequence (DNA): TGTGCCAGCAGCTTGGCTCCCTCTGGGGCCAACGTCCTGACTTTC. The chain links TRBV5-4 to TRBJ2-6; D remains ambiguous. Per the germline V gene, CDR1 is SGHNT and CDR2 is YYREEE (reference sequence). This CDR3 has 15 residues. The V end was cut by 0 bases, the J end by 0 bases, with 4 bases between.